The 24 T cell receptor beta chains presented below share a single source sample, sequenced in a study of blood T cell repertoires in COVID-19. Clones were sequenced by immunoSEQ multiplex PCR, and TCRdb holds only the in-frame ones, with some missing. The sample carries over 60,000 clones, roughly 80% recorded once. The source material was peripheral blood. The receptor set was obtained from a human donor in a cohort sampled during active COVID-19.

The rearrangement joins TRBV18 to TRBJ2-7, with a possible D match to TRBD2 (5 bases). Germline assignment: CDR1 KGHSH and CDR2 LQKENI. V was cut by 3 bases and J by 5 bases, with 14 bases left in between. The CDR3 has 14 residues. This CDR3 is CASSPQDSPNEQYF. The CDR3 nucleotides are TGTGCCAGCTCACCGCAGGACTCCCCCAACGAGCAGTACTTC.

In DNA, the CDR3 is TGTGCCAGCAGTTACCAGGCCGCCCCTGAGAACACCATATATTTT. Translated, it gives CASSYQAAPENTIYF. The chain uses TRBV6-5 and TRBJ1-3; D ambiguous. V was clipped by 2 bases and J by 7 bases, with 15 bases between them. The germline V gene encodes CDR1 MNHEY and CDR2 SVGAGI. This CDR3 contains 15 residues.

V and J are TRBV3-1 (or the pseudogene TRBV3-2) and TRBJ1-6, with 8 bases aligning to TRBD1. This CDR3 has 15 residues. Germline V gene data show CDR1 as LGHDT and CDR2 as YNNKEL (reference sequence). V trimming: 2 bases; J trimming: 14 bases; junction bases outside the gene matches: 11. The CDR3: CASSQTTGDVSALHF. The CDR3 coding sequence is TGTGCCAGCAGCCAAACGACAGGGGACGTTTCGGCCCTCCACTTT.

V is TRBV12-3 or TRBV12-4 and J is TRBJ1-2; a weak D match, TRBD1 (5 bases). Trimming took off 6 bases at V and 4 bases at J, with 6 bases between the two ends. This CDR3 has 11 amino acids. The CDR3: CASRRGYGYTF. The CDR3 DNA follows: TGTGCCAGCAGAAGGGGCTATGGCTACACCTTC.

The chain is built from TRBV12-3 or TRBV12-4 and TRBJ2-7, with a possible D match to TRBD1 (6 bases). V lost 3 bases, J lost 9 bases, and 12 bases lay in between. CDR3 length: 12 amino acids. The CDR3 bases are TGTGCCAGCAGTTTTTCCAGGGGCGTGCAGTACTTC. Protein: CASSFSRGVQYF.

This clone has just a few counts. V usage is TRBV15 and J usage is TRBJ1-5; D is unresolved. Germline values: CDR1 LNHNV, CDR2 YYDKDF (reference sequence). This CDR3 comprises 12 residues. V lost 8 bases, J lost 4 bases, and 9 bases lay in between. CDR3 DNA sequence: TGTGCCACCGGGCAGGTTAATCAGCCCCAGCATTTT. This gives the protein CATGQVNQPQHF.

As for this clone: Other nucleotide sequences from this sample produce the same CDR3. The rearrangement joins TRBV25-1 to TRBJ2-2; D may be TRBD2 (7 bases). V lost 4 bases and J 0 bases, leaving 12 bases between the germline ends. CDR3 length: 16 residues. In germline, CDR1 is MGHDK, CDR2 SYGVNS. The CDR3 loop reads CASSVRGGANTGELFF. In nucleotides, the CDR3 is TGTGCCAGCAGTGTCAGAGGGGGGGCGAACACCGGGGAGCTGTTTTTT.

This clone showed up just a few times. The J gene is TRBJ2-2, the V gene TRBV19, with D perhaps matching TRBD2 (6 bases). CDR1 is LNHDA and CDR2 is SQIVND in the germline V gene (reference sequence). The CDR3 loop spans 16 amino acids. This CDR3 is CATKGGSSPNTGELFF. The CDR3 bases are TGTGCAACAAAGGGAGGATCCTCCCCGAACACCGGGGAGCTGTTTTTT.

The chain has TRBV6-6 and TRBJ1-3, with D unclear. There are 13 residues in the CDR3. Germline values: CDR1 MNHNY, CDR2 SVGAGI (reference sequence). Trimming removed 6 bases from V and 1 base from J, with 7 bases in between. The CDR3 nucleotides are TGTGCCAGCAGCAGGTTGTCTGGAAACACCATATATTTT. Its translation: CASSRLSGNTIYF.

V and J are TRBV7-2 and TRBJ2-3, with D maybe TRBD2 (7 bases). Germline-derived CDR1 and CDR2 are SGHTA and FQGNSA. The germline V and J ends were trimmed by 1 base and 9 bases, with 11 bases remaining between them. The CDR3 length is 13 residues. Written as DNA, the CDR3 is TGTGCCAGCAGCTTAGACAGGGAGGGGACGCAGTATTTT. This gives the protein CASSLDREGTQYF.

The chain couples TRBV27 to TRBJ1-4, with 9 nucleotides matching TRBD1. The V gene end was trimmed by 5 bases and the J gene end by 10 bases; junction bases not matched to a gene: 5. This CDR3 spans 13 amino acids. Germline assignment: CDR1 MNHEY and CDR2 SMNVEV (reference sequence). This chain's CDR3 is CASSPTGGGKLFF. CDR3 in DNA: TGTGCCAGCAGTCCCACAGGGGGCGGAAAACTGTTTTTT.

J is TRBJ1-2 and V is TRBV3-1 (or the pseudogene TRBV3-2); 7 bases align to TRBD1. This CDR3 region has 15 residues. With 1 base clipped from V and 6 bases from J, the junction kept 8 bases outside the gene matches. Germline V gene sequence: CDR1 LGHDT, CDR2 YNNKEL (reference sequence). The DNA for the CDR3 is TGTGCCAGCAGCCAAGGGCCCGGGACAGCCGATGGCTACACCTTC. Translating gives CASSQGPGTADGYTF.

This clone was detected a few times. This chain connects TRBV5-1 to TRBJ1-1; 11 positions match TRBD1. From germline, CDR1 is SGHRS and CDR2 YFSETQ. The V segment lost 7 bases and the J segment 1 base; nucleotides outside the gene matches: 3. The CDR3 contains 14 residues. CDR3 amino acids: CASGQGAGNTEAFF. CDR3 nucleotides: TGCGCCAGCGGACAGGGGGCGGGGAACACTGAAGCTTTCTTT.

The rearrangement uses TRBV5-6 and TRBJ1-1, with 10 bases that match TRBD1. The CDR3 contains 14 residues. The J segment lost 4 bases and the V segment lost 3 bases, leaving 3 bases of the junction unmatched. Germline CDR1 is SGHDT and CDR2 is YYEEEE. CDR3 amino acids: CASSSRDRGTEAFF. In DNA, the CDR3 is TGTGCCAGCAGCTCGCGGGACAGGGGCACTGAAGCTTTCTTT.

The chain combines TRBV29-1 with TRBJ2-7; a weak D match, TRBD2 (6 bases). Per the germline V gene, CDR1 is SQVTM and CDR2 is ANQGSEA. V was pared by 6 bases and J by 6 bases, with 21 bases between. The CDR3 covers 14 residues. For the CDR3, the DNA is TGCAGCGTCGGGCCCCCTGAGGTGGGAGGCGAGCAGTACTTC. It yields the protein CSVGPPEVGGEQYF.

This rearrangement joins TRBV29-1 to TRBJ1-1, with TRBD1 identical over 9 bases. CDR1 and CDR2 from the germline V gene are SQVTM and ANQGSEA. The CDR3 totals 13 residues. The V segment lost 3 bases and the J segment 4 bases; nucleotides outside the gene matches: 3. The CDR3 bases are TGCAGCGTTGAGGCGGACAGGGGCACTGAAGCTTTCTTT. As protein: CSVEADRGTEAFF.

V and J are TRBV7-9 and TRBJ2-7; 10 positions agree with TRBD1. With V trimmed by 4 bases and J by 2 bases, 5 bases remained unmatched. This CDR3 has 15 amino acids. Per germline, CDR1 SEHNR and CDR2 FQNEAQ (reference sequence). The DNA of the CDR3 is TGTGCCAGCAGCTCGGGACAGGGGATCGCCTACGAGCAGTACTTC. Translation gives CASSSGQGIAYEQYF. Full variable domain (missing parts from reference TRBV7-9 and TRBJ2-7): DTGVSQNPRHKITKRGQNVTFRCDPISEHNRLYWYRQTLGQGPEFLTYFQNEAQLEKSRLLSDRFSAERPKGSFSTLEIQRTEQGDSAMYLCASSSGQGIAYEQYFGPGTRLTVT.

This chain links TRBV13 with TRBJ2-6, with TRBD2 as a possible D gene (6 bases). The length of the CDR3 is 18 residues. Germline lookup yields CDR1 PRHDT and CDR2 FYEKMQ (reference sequence). V lost 1 base and J lost 2, with 15 bases in between. CDR3: CASSLAGELVTGANVLTF. CDR3 DNA: TGTGCCAGCAGCTTAGCGGGGGAATTAGTGACTGGGGCCAACGTCCTGACTTTC.

This chain uses TRBV6-5 with TRBJ1-6; D call uncertain. This CDR3 contains 11 residues. The germline V gene encodes CDR1 MNHEY and CDR2 SVGAGI. V lost 6 bases to trimming and J lost 10 bases, with 7 bases between them. CDR3 nucleotide sequence: TGTGCCAGCAGATCGAGGTCACCCCTCCACTTT. This sequence encodes CASRSRSPLHF.

In this sample, this clone turned up once. The V gene is TRBV5-1, the J gene TRBJ1-5; no clear D gene. The ends were cut back, 4 bases at V and 4 bases at J, with 9 bases in the middle. The CDR3 consists of 13 residues. CDR1 is SGHRS, CDR2 YFSETQ, per germline. The CDR3 DNA reads TGCGCCAGCAGCGCGGATCCGAATCAGCCCCAGCATTTT. Protein: CASSADPNQPQHF. The full variable domain, rest sourced from reference TRBV5-1 and TRBJ1-5, is KAGVTQTPRYLIKTRGQQVTLSCSPISGHRSVSWYQQTPGQGLQFLFEYFSETQRNKGNFPGRFSGRQFSNSRSEMNVSTLELGDSALYLCASSADPNQPQHFGDGTRLSIL.

To note about this clone: The junction and the germline gene differ at one end; a read error may be behind it. The chain carries TRBV2 and TRBJ2-5, with D possibly matching TRBD2 (5 bases). This CDR3 comprises 12 residues. Per germline, CDR1 SNHLY and CDR2 FYNNEI. The CDR3: CASSDRVTRTHF. The DNA of the CDR3 is TGTGCCAGCAGTGATCGTGTAACTAGAACGCACTTC.

The rearrangement uses TRBV19 and TRBJ2-7; D perhaps matches TRBD1 (6 bases). This CDR3 contains 13 residues. V lost 2 bases, J lost 3 bases, and 8 bases lay in between. CDR1 LNHDA and CDR2 SQIVND come from the germline V gene (reference sequence). CDR3 residues: CASSITGNYEQYF. The CDR3 coding sequence is TGTGCCAGTAGTATAACAGGGAACTACGAGCAGTACTTC.

The chain employs TRBV7-2 and TRBJ1-2, with D maybe TRBD1 (6 bases). The length of the CDR3 is 13 residues. V dropped 7 bases and J dropped 2 bases, with 11 bases sitting between them. Germline lookup yields CDR1 SGHTA and CDR2 FQGNSA. The CDR3 DNA is TGTGCCAGCAACCGAGGGGGAAACTATGGCTACACCTTC. Translation gives CASNRGGNYGYTF.

Concerning this clone itself: Because the CDR3's place on the DNA is in doubt, the DNA is left out and the CDR3 is given as listed by TCRdb. The chain employs TRBV6-5 and TRBJ1-1. The CDR3 is 13 amino acids in total, end residues counted. The V gene's germline CDR1 is MNHEY and CDR2 SVGAGI. The CDR3 protein is CASSSSTGTEAFF.